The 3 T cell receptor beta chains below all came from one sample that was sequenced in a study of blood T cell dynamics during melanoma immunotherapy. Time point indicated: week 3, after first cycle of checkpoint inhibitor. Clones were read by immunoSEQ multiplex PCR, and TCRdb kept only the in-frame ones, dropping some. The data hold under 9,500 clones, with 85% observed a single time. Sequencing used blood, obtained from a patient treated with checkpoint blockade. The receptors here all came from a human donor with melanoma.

The DNA for the CDR3 is TGTGCCAGTAGTCCCGGGACAGCTAAAATCTCTGGGGCCAACGTCCTGACTTTC. This sequence encodes CASSPGTAKISGANVLTF. This sequence joins TRBV19 and TRBJ2-6; 7 nucleotides match TRBD1. This CDR3 has 18 residues. V dropped 5 bases and J dropped 0; count of bases not matched to a gene: 10. Per germline, CDR1 LNHDA and CDR2 SQIVND (reference sequence).

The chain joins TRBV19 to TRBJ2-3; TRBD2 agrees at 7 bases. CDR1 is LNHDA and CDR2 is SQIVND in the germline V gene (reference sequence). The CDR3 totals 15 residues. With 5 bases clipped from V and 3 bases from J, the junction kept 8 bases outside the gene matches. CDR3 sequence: CASSPRGLVTDTQYF. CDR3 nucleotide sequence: TGTGCCAGTAGTCCAAGAGGACTAGTAACAGATACGCAGTATTTT.

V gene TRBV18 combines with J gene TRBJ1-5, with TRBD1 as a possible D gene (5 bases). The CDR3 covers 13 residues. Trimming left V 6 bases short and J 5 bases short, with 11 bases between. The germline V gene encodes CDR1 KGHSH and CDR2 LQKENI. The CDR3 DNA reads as TGTGCCAGCTCTCCCCAGGGCGATCAGCCCCAGCATTTT. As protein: CASSPQGDQPQHF.